A single sample gave rise to the 3 T cell receptor beta chains below, sequenced in a study of OX40 agonist ivuxolimab in advanced cancers. TCRdb's table, derived via immunoSEQ multiplex PCR, lists solely in-frame clones and lacks some. The sample carries some 44,000 clones, over 75% recorded once. The starting material was CD4+ or CD8+ T cells sorted from blood, obtained in a trial of the OX40 agonist ivuxolimab. Receptor source: an adult with an advanced solid tumor such as melanoma, head and neck, liver or kidney cancer.

This sequence joins TRBV9 and TRBJ1-1; tentative D call: TRBD1 (6 bases). The CDR3 extends over 14 amino acids. The ends were cut back, 2 bases at V and 1 base at J, with 9 bases in the middle. Germline CDR1 is SGDLS and CDR2 is YYNGEE. DNA for the CDR3: TGTGCCAGCAGCGTTGCAGGGGAGAACACTGAAGCTTTCTTT. It specifies CASSVAGENTEAFF.

The CDR3 is CASSLTGEAYNEQFF. As DNA, the CDR3 is TGCGCCAGCAGCCTGACAGGGGAAGCGTACAATGAGCAGTTCTTC. The chain recombines TRBV5-1 with TRBJ2-1, with 8 bases lining up with TRBD1. V lost 4 bases, J lost 4 bases, and 7 bases stayed unmatched. CDR1 and CDR2 from the germline V gene are SGHRS and YFSETQ. The CDR3 consists of 15 residues.

This chain links TRBV5-5 with TRBJ2-7; TRBD1 agrees at 10 bases. Germline loops: CDR1 SGHKS, CDR2 YYEKEE (reference sequence). J lost 6 bases, V lost 1 base, and 7 bases had no gene match. There are 15 residues in the CDR3. CDR3 bases: TGTGCCAGCAGCTTGCTCGGGACAGGGGAATCCGAGCAGTACTTC. Its protein product is CASSLLGTGESEQYF. The variable domain in full, with the rest retrieved from reference TRBV5-5 and TRBJ2-7, is DAGVTQSPTHLIKTRGQQVTLRCSPISGHKSVSWYQQVLGQGPQFIFQYYEKEERGRGNFPDRFSARQFPNYSSELNVNALLLGDSALYLCASSLLGTGESEQYFGPGTRLTVT.